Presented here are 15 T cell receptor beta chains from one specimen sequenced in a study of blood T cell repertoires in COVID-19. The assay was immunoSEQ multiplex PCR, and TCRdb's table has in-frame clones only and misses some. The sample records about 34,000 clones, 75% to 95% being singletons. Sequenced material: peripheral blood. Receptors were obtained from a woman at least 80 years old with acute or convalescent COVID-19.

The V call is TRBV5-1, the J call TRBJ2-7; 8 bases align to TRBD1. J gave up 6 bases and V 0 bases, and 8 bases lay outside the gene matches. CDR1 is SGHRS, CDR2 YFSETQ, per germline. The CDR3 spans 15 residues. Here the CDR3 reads CASSLGADRVGEQYF. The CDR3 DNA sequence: TGCGCCAGCAGCTTGGGGGCGGACAGGGTGGGCGAGCAGTACTTC.

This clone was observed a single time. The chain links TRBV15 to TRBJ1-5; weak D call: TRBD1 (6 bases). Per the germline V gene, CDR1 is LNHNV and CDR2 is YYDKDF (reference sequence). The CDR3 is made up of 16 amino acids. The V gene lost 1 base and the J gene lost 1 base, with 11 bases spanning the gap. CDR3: CATSRVGGASNQPQHF. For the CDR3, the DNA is TGTGCCACCAGCAGAGTCGGGGGGGCAAGCAATCAGCCCCAGCATTTT.

The CDR3 DNA is TGTGCCAGCAGCAAGGGGGGGACAGGGCTTGAAAAACTGTTTTTT. Amino acid sequence: CASSKGGTGLEKLFF. This rearrangement joins TRBV3-1 (or the pseudogene TRBV3-2) to TRBJ1-4, with 9 bases fitting TRBD1. V shed 5 bases and J 7 bases; nucleotides not matched to a gene: 8. Germline V lookup: CDR1 LGHDT, CDR2 YNNKEL (reference sequence). The CDR3 extends over 15 amino acids.

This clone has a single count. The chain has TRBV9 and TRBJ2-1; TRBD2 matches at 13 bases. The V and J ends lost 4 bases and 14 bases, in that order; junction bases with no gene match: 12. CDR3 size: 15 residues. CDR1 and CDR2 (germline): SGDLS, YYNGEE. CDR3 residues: CASSLGLAGASGKFF. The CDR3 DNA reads TGTGCCAGCAGCCTTGGACTAGCGGGGGCCTCGGGGAAGTTCTTC.

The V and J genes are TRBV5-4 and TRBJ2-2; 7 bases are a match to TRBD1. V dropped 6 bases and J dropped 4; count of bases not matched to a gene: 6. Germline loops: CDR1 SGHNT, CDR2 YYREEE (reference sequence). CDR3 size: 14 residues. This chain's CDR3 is CASTRTGPTGELFF. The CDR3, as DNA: TGTGCCAGCACCCGGACAGGCCCCACCGGGGAGCTGTTTTTT.

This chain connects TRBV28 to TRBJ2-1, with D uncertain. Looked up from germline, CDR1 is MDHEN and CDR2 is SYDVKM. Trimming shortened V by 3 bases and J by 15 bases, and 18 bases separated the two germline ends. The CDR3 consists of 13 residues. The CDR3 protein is CASSLAPFRRRFF. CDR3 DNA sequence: TGTGCCAGCAGTTTGGCCCCATTCCGGAGACGGTTCTTC.

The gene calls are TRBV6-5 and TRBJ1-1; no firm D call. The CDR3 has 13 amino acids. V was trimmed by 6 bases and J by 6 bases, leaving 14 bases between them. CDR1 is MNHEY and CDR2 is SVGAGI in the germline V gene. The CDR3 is CASSVRLDAEAFF. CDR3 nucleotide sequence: TGTGCCAGCAGCGTCAGACTAGACGCTGAAGCTTTCTTT.

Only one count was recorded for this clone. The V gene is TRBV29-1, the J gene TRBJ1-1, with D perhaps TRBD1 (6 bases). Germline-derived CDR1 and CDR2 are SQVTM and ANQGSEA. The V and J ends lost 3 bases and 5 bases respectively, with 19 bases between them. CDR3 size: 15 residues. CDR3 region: CSVDLGAGLVTEAFF. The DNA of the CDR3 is TGCAGCGTTGATCTGGGGGCAGGGTTGGTAACTGAAGCTTTCTTT.

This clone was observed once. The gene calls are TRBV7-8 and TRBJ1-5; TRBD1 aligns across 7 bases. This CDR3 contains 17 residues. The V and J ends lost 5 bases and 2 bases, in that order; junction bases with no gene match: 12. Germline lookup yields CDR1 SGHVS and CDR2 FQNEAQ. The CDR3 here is CASSIDRERIGNQPQHF. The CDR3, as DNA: TGTGCCAGCAGCATTGACAGGGAACGGATTGGCAATCAGCCCCAGCATTTT. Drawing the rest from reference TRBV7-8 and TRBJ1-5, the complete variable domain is GAGVSQSPRYKVAKRGQDVALRCDPISGHVSLFWYQQALGQGPEFLTYFQNEAQLDKSGLPSDRFFAERPEGSVSTLKIQRTQQEDSAVYLCASSIDRERIGNQPQHFGDGTRLSIL.

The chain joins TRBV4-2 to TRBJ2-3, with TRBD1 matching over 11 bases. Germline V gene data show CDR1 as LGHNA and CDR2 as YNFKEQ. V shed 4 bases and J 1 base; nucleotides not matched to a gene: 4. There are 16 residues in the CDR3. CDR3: CASSPDRGRGTDTQYF. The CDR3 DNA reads TGTGCCAGCAGCCCGGACAGGGGGCGAGGCACAGATACGCAGTATTTT.

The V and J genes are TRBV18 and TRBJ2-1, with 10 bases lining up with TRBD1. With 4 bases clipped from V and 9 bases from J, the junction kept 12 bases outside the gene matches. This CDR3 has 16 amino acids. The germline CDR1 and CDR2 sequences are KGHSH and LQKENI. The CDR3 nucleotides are TGTGCCAGCTCACGAACCGGGACAGGGGTAAGGAGTGAGCAGTTCTTC. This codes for CASSRTGTGVRSEQFF.

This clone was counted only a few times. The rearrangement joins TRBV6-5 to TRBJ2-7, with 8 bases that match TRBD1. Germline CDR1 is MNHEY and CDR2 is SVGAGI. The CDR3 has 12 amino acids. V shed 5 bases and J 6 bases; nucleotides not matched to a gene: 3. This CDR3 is CASSRQGSEQYF. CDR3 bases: TGTGCCAGCAGTCGACAGGGGAGCGAGCAGTACTTC.

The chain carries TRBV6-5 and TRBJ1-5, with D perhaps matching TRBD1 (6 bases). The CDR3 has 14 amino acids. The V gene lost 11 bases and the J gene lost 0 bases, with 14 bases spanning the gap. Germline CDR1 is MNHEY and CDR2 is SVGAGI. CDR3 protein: CAWGGTTSNQPQHF. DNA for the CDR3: TGTGCCTGGGGAGGGACAACTAGCAATCAGCCCCAGCATTTT.

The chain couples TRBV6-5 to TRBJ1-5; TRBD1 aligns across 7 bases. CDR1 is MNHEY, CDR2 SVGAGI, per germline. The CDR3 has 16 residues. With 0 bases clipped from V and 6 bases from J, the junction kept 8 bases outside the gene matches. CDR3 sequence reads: CASSYSTGPGGQPQHF. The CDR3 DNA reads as TGTGCCAGCAGTTACTCGACGGGTCCAGGGGGTCAGCCCCAGCATTTT.

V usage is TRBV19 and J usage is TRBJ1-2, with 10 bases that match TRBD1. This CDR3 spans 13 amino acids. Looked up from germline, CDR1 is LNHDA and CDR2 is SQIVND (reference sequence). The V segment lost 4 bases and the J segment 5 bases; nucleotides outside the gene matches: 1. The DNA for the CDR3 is TGTGCCAGTAGTACGGGACAGGGGTATGGCTACACCTTC. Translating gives CASSTGQGYGYTF.